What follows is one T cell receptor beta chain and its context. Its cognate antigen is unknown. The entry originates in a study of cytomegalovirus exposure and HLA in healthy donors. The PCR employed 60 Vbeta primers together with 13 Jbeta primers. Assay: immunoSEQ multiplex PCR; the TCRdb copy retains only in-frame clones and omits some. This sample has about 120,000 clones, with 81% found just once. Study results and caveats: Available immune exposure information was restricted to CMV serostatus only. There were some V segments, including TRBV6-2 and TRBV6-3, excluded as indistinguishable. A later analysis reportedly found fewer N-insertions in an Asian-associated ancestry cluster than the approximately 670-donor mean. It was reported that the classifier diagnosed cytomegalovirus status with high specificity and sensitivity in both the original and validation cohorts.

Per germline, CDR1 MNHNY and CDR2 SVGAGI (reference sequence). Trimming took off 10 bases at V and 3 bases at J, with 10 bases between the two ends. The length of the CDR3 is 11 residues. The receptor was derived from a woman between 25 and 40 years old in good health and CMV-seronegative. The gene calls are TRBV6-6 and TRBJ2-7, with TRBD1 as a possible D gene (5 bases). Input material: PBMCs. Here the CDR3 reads CATKGFYEQYF. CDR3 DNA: TGTGCCACCAAGGGGTTCTACGAGCAGTACTTC.